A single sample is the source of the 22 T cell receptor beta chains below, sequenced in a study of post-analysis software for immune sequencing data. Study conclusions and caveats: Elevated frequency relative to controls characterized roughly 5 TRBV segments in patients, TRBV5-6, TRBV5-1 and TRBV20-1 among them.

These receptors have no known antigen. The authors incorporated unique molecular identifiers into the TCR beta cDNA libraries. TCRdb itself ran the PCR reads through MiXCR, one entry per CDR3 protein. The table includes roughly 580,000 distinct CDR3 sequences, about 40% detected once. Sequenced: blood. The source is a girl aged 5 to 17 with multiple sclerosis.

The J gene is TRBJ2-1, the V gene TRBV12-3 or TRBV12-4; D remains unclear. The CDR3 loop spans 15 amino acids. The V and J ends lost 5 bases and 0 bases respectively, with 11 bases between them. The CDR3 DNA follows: TGTGCCAGCAGTAAAAGGCTCTCCTCCTACAATGAGCAGTTCTTC. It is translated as CASSKRLSSYNEQFF.

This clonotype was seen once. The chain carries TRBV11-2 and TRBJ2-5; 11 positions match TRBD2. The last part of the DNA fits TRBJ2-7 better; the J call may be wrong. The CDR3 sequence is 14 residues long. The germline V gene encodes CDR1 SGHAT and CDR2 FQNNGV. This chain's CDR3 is CASSRLAGYHEQYF. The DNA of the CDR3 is TGTGCCAGCAGCCGACTAGCGGGGTACCACGAGCAGTACTTC.

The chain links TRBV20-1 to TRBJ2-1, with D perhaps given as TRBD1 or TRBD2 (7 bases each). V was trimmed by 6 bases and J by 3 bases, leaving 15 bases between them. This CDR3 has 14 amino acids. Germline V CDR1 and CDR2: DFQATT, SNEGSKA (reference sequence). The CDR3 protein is CSARGGEVYNEQFF. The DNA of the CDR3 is TGCAGTGCCAGGGGGGGGGAGGTCTACAATGAGCAGTTCTTC.

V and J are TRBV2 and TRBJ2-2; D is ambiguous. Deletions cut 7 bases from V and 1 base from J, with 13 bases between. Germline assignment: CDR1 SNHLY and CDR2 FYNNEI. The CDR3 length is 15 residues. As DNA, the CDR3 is TGTGCCAGCACCCCTGACGGATTGAACACCGGGGAGCTGTTTTTT. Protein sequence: CASTPDGLNTGELFF.

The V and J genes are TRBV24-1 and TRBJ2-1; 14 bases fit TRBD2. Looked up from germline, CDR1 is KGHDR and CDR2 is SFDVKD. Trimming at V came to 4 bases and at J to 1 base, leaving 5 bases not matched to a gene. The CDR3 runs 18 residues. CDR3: CATSEYGTSGSSYNEQFF. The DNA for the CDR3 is TGTGCCACCAGTGAATACGGGACTAGCGGGAGTTCCTACAATGAGCAGTTCTTC.

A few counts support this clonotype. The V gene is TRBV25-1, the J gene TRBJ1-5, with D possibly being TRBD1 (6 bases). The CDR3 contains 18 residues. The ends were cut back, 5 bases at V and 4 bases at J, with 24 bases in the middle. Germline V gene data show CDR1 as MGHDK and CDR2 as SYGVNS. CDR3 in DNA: TGTGCCAGCAGTAATTCCGACAGGACCGATGGTCCGAATCAGCCCCAGCATTTT. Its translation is CASSNSDRTDGPNQPQHF.

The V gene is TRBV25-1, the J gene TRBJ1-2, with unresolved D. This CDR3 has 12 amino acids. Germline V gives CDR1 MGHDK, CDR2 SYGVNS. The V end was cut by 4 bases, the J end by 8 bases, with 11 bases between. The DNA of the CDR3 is TGTGCCAGCAGTGGCGATGAAGAGGGCTACACCTTC. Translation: CASSGDEEGYTF.

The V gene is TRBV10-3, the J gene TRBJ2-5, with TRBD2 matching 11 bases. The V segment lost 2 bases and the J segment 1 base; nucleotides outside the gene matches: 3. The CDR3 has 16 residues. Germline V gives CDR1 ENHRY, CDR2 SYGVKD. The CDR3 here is CAISEAGTSGQETQYF. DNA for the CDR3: TGTGCCATCAGTGAGGCAGGGACTAGCGGCCAAGAGACCCAGTACTTC.

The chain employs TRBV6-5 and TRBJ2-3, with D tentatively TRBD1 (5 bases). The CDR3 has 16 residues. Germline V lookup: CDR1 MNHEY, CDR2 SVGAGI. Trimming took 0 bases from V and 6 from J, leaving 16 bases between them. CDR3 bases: TGTGCCAGCAGTTACTCAAGATCCGATAAGGGGGATACGCAGTATTTT. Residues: CASSYSRSDKGDTQYF.

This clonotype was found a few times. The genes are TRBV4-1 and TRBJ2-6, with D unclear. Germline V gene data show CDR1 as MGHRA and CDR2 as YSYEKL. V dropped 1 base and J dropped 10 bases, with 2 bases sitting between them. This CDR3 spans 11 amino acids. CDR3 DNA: TGCGCCAGCAGCCAAGTTAACGTCCTGACTTTC. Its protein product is CASSQVNVLTF.

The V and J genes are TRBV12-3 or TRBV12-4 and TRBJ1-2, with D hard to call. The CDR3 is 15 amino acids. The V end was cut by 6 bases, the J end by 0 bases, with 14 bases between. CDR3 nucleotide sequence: TGTGCCAGCAGCCCCCCAGGCGGAGCTAACTATGGCTACACCTTC. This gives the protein CASSPPGGANYGYTF.

In DNA, the CDR3 is TGTGCCAGCAGTTTACCCCTGACAGGTGTCAATCAGCCCCAGCATTTT. The encoded protein is CASSLPLTGVNQPQHF. The chain carries TRBV28 and TRBJ1-5, with D perhaps matching TRBD1 (6 bases). Germline V gives CDR1 MDHEN, CDR2 SYDVKM. CDR3 length: 16 residues. V lost 2 bases, J lost 3 bases, and 14 bases lay in between.

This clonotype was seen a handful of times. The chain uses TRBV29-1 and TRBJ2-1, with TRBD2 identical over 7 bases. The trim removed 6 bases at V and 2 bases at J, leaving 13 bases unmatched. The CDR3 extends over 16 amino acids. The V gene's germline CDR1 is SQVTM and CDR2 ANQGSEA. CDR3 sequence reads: CSVLGGGVRPYNEQFF. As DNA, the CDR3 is TGCAGCGTCCTTGGGGGGGGTGTGAGGCCCTACAATGAGCAGTTCTTC.

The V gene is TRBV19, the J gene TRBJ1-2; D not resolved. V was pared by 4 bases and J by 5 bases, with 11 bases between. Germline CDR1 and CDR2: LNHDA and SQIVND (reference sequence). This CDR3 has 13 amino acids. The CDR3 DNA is TGTGCCAGTAGTACCCGGGGAGAGTATGGCTACACCTTC. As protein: CASSTRGEYGYTF.

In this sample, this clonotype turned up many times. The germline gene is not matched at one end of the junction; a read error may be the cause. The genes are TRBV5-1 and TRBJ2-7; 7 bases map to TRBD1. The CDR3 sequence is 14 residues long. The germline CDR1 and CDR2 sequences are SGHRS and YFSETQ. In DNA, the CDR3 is TGTGCCAGTTCACGGGACAGTTCCTCCTACGAGCAGTACTTC. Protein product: CASSRDSSSYEQYF.

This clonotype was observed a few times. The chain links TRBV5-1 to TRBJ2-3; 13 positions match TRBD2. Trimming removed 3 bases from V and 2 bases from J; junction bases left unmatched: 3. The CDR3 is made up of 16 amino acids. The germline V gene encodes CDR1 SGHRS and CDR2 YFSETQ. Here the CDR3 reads CASSSGTSGNTDTQYF. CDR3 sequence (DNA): TGCGCCAGCAGCTCTGGGACTAGCGGGAACACAGATACGCAGTATTTT.

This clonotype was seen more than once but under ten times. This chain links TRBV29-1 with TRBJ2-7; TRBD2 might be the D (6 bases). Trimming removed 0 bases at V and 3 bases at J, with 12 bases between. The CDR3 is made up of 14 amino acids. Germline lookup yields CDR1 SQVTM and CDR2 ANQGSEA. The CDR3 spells CSVEDQAGIYEQYF. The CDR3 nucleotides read TGCAGCGTTGAAGATCAGGCGGGGATCTACGAGCAGTACTTC.

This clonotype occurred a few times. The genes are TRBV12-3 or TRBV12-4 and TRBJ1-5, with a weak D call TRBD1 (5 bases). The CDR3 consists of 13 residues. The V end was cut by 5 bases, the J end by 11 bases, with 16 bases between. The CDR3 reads CASSPRGGWTQHF. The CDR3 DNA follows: TGTGCCAGCAGTCCCCGGGGGGGTTGGACCCAGCATTTT.

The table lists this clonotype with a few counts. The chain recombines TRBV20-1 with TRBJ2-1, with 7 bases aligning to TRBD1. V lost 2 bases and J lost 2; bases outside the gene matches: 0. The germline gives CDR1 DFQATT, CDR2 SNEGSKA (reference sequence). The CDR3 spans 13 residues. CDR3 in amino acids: CSARQGAYNEQFF. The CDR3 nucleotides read TGCAGTGCTAGACAGGGGGCCTACAATGAGCAGTTCTTC.

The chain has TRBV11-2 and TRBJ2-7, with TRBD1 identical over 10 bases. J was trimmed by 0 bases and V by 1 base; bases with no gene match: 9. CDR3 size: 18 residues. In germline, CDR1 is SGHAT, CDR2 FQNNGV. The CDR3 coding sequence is TGTGCCAGCAGCTTAGCACCTCATGGGACAGGGGTCTCCTACGAGCAGTACTTC. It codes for CASSLAPHGTGVSYEQYF.

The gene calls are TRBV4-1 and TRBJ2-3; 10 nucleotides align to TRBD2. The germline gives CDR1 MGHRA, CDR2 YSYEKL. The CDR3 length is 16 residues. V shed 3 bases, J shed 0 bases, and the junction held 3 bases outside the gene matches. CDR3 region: CASSHVSGGSTDTQYF. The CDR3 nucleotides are TGCGCCAGCAGCCACGTTAGCGGGGGGAGCACAGATACGCAGTATTTT.

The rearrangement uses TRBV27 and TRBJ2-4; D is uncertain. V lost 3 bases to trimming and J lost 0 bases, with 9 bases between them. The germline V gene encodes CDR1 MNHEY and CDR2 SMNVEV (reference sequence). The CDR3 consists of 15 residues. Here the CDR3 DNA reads TGTGCCAGCAGTTTTTTGTCCTCAGCCAAAAACATTCAGTACTTC. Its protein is CASSFLSSAKNIQYF.